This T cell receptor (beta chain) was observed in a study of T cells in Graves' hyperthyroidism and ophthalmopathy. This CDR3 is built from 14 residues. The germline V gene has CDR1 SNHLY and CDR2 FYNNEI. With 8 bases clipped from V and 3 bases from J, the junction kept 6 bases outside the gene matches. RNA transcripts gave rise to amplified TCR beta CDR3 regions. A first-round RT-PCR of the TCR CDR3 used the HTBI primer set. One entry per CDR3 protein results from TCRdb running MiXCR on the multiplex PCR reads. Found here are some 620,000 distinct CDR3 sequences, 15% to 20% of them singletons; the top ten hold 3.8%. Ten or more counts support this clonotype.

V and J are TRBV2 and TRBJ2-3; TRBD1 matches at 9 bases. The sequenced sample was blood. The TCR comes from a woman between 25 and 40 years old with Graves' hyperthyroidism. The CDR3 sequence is CASLHGTGTDTQYF. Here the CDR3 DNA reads TGTGCCAGCCTTCATGGGACAGGGACAGATACGCAGTATTTT.